The clone carrying this T cell receptor beta chain was observed a single time. As yet, its antigen is unknown. The sample originates from a study of T cells in tuberculosis. Whole-study context: PBMC were archived before or within 7 days of starting treatment.

Trimming left V 3 bases short and J 0 bases short, with 14 bases between. In germline, CDR1 is SGDLS, CDR2 YYNGEE. The CDR3 has 16 residues. The study's findings and limits: Smaller distances to GMM-specific TCRs suggested their expansion in active tuberculosis.

Described time point: new active TB diagnosis, blood taken before or within 7 days of starting treatment. Patients were newly diagnosed, HIV-seronegative, and aged 18 or older. Libraries were prepared by immunoSEQ multiplex PCR; TCRdb keeps only in-frame clonotypes and omits some of them. The table lists about 34,000 clones, around 90% of them singletons. This TCR was sampled from an adult with tuberculosis. The chain is built from TRBV9 and TRBJ2-3; the D gene is possibly TRBD2 (7 bases). The sequences come from PBMCs, collected at tuberculosis diagnosis. The CDR3 is CASSADGGTSTDTQYF. The CDR3 bases are TGTGCCAGCAGCGCAGACGGGGGGACAAGCACAGATACGCAGTATTTT.